The following is a T cell receptor (beta chain) sequence with its context. What antigen it recognizes has not been identified. The record has no base qualities; no much larger clone is one base away. This specimen comes from a study of shared clonotypes between healthy human individuals (dated by TCRdb to 2018 to 2021). For the study in its entirety: Three men and a couple of women, aged 18 to 49 years, made up the cohort. The study deeply sequenced blood TCR repertoires of several healthy adults to estimate repertoire size and the extent of clonotype sharing between individuals. Between about 0.85 and 9.5 billion PBMCs per donor were obtained by leukapheresis. Different laboratories and diverse techniques were used to prepare libraries and sequence TCR repertoires, to increase sequencing depth and limit assay-specific biases. For each donor, CD4 naive and CD4 memory were each run on three plates, CD8 naive on two plates, and CD8 memory on one plate.

CDR1 and CDR2, looked up from the germline V gene, are SGHDT and YYEEEE. CDR3 length: 16 amino acids, cysteine to phenylalanine. Only the CDR3 part of the read is kept: 48 bases, read in frame from the first base. The germline ends are 20 bases apart after V is trimmed by 4 bases and J by 4 bases. What the work shows at the level of the full study, not this receptor alone: Pairwise subsampling led to the expectation that sequencing depth would affect the degree of clonotype sharing among donors. Across several donors, 5% to 6% of naive CD4, roughly 3.3% of naive CD8, approximately 2.5% of memory CD4, and 0.4% of memory CD8 clonotypes were shared. Higher generation probabilities were observed for clonotypes shared by all four sorted-subset donors than for non-shared clonotypes. Sampling was restricted to blood, and TCR repertoires in tissues likely differ from the TCR repertoires found in blood. Because the study included a small number of donors, the genetic and exposure-history diversity represented was limited. Incomplete sequencing was indicated by rarefaction of sorted-subset datasets, despite the large sequencing depth. Estimated clonotype richness was generally larger for naive than for memory subsets.

TCR CDR3 regions were amplified from genomic DNA by multiplex PCR using the deep immunoSEQ assay. Extracted genomic DNA from each cell subset was distributed evenly across all wells of several immunoSEQ 96-well plates, and each plate was treated as a replicate. For sorted subsets, around 200 ng genomic DNA, equal to 25,000 to 35,000 T cell genomes, was loaded into each replicate PCR. The purified libraries were quantified using a Qubit 3.0 fluorometer, sized with a Bioanalyzer 2100, and then quantified again using the KAPA Library Quantification kit. A separate single-read 150-cycle Illumina NextSeq 550 flow cell was used to sequence each immunoSEQ 96-well plate. Per the original workflow: The immunoSEQ output contained only junctional sequences without quality scores, so filtering could not match that applied to full-length reads. Sequences were annotated with PyIR, a Python wrapper for IgBLAST v1.9, and V/J genes and CDR3 were assigned using IMGT germline references. Reads were removed for weak V/J assignments (E-value above 1e-6), missing CDR3, stop codons, out-of-frame junctions, or ambiguous translated residues. V3J clonotypes were defined as sequences sharing the same inferred V gene, J gene, and CDR3 amino acid sequence. Percentage overlap between repertoires was computed as shared unique clonotypes divided by the size of the smaller repertoire. Three approaches were used to assess repertoire richness: RTK rarefaction, the Chao1 estimator, and Recon v2.1 estimates of unobserved clonotypes. For all TCRbeta clonotypes obtained by the gDNA method from a handful of donors, generation probabilities were computed with OLGA. The table was pulled from immuneACCESS by TCRdb, which kept in-frame rearrangements only. Such tables lose some clones; where checked, under half of the loss comes from unresolved V genes, and the rest has no known cause. V, J and clone size derive from that table, while D and trimming were established from the DNA sequence. The sample includes approximately 1,500,000 clones, with approximately 98% observed a single time. In total, the top ten clones hold roughly 0.45% of the sample.

Healthy HIV-negative adults with no recently reported acute infections or vaccinations were included as donors. Every donor was a Caucasian adult residing in Nashville, Tennessee, USA. CD4+ T cells were enriched by magnetic negative selection; naive cells were then positively selected on CD45RA, and the negative fraction formed the memory subset. Blood was obtained by leukapheresis, after which PBMCs were separated by Ficoll-Histopaque density gradient centrifugation and cryopreserved in liquid nitrogen vapor phase. Purity and quantity of every magnetically sorted T cell population were checked by analytical flow cytometry. From each sorted fraction, genomic DNA was isolated and quantified by UV absorbance on a Nanodrop 2000c.

This chain joins TRBV5-6 to TRBJ1-1; TRBD1 is a weak D gene call, 5 bases matching. The receptor's source is a young man in good health. Sequenced input: naive CD4+ T cells sorted from blood. In light of the paper, this sample's cell subset or site label describes: CD45RA+ positively selected. The CDR3: CASSPLGTSKFTEAFF. The DNA reads as follows: TGTGCCAGCAGCCCGTTAGGGACTTCCAAGTTCACTGAAGCTTTCTTT. Where the CDR3 stops, the reference TRBV5-6 and TRBJ1-1 genes take over; the full variable domain is DAGVTQSPTHLIKTRGQQVTLRCSPKSGHDTVSWYQQALGQGPQFIFQYYEEEERQRGNFPDRFSGHQFPNYSSELNVNALLLGDSALYLCASSPLGTSKFTEAFFGQGTRLTVV.